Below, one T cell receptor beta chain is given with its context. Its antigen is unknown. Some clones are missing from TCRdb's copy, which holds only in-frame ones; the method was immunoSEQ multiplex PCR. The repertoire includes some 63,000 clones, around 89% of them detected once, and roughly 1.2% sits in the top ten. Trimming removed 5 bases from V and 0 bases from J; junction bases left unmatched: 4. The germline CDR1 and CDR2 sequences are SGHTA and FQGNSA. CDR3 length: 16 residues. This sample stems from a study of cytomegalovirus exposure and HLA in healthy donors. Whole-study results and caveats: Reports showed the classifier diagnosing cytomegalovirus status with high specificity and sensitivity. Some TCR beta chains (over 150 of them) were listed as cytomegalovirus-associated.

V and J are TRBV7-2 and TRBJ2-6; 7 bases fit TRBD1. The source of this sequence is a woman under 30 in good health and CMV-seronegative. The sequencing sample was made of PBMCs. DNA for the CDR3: TGTGCCAGCAGCGGACAGGCTCCCTCTGGGGCCAACGTCCTGACTTTC. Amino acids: CASSGQAPSGANVLTF.